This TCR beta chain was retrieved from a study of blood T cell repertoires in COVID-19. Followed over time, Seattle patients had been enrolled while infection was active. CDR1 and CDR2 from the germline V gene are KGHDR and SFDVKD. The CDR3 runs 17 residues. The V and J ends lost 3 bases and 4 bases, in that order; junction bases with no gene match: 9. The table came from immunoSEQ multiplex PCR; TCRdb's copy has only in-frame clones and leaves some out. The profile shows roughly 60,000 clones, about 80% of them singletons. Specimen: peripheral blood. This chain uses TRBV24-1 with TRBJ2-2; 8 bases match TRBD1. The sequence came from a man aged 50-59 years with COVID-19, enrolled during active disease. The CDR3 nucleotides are TGTGCCACCAGTGATCGACAGGGGATCGGGTCCACCGGGGAGCTGTTTTTT. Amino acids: CATSDRQGIGSTGELFF.